The entry below describes one TCR beta chain. This sample includes further DNA sequences coding for the same CDR3. The assay was immunoSEQ multiplex PCR, and TCRdb's table has in-frame clones only and misses some. In the table there are hundreds of thousands of clones, approximately 90% of which are singletons. This specimen comes from a study of blood T cell repertoires in COVID-19. Sequences were obtained from peripheral blood. The source is a woman in her twenties or thirties with acute or convalescent COVID-19.

CDR3 nucleotides: TGTGCCAGCAGTAAATTAGCGGGGGGGGAGACCCAGTACTTC. Translating gives CASSKLAGGETQYF. The chain joins TRBV28 to TRBJ2-5, with 11 positions matching TRBD2. From germline, CDR1 is MDHEN and CDR2 SYDVKM. The CDR3 contains 14 residues. The J segment lost 5 bases and the V segment lost 5 bases, leaving 4 bases of the junction unmatched.